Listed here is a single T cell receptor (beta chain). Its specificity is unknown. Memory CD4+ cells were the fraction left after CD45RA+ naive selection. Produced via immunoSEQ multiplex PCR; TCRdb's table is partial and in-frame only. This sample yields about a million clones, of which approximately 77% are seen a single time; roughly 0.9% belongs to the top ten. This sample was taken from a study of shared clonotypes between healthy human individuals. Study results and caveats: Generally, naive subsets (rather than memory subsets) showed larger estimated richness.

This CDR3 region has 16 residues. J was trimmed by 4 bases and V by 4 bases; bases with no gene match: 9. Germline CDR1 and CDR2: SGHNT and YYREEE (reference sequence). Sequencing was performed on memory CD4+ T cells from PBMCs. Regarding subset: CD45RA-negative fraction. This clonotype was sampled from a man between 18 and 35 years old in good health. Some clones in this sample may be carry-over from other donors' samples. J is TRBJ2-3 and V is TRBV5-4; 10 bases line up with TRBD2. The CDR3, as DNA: TGTGCCAGCAGCCTGCGCAGAGCGGGAGGGGCAGATACGCAGTATTTT. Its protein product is CASSLRRAGGADTQYF.